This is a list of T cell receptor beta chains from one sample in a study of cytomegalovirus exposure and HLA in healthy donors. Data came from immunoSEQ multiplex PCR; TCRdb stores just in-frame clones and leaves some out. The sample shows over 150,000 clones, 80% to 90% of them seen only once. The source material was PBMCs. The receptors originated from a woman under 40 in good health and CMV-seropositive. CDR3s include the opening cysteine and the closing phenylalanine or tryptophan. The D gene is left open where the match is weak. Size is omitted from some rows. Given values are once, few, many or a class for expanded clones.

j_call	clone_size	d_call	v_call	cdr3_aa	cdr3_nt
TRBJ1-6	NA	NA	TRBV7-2	CASSLVPARANSPLHF	TGTGCCAGCAGCTTAGTACCGGCCAGGGCCAATTCACCCCTCCACTTT
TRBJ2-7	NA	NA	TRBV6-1	CASSELGRRSYEQYF	TGTGCCAGCAGTGAATTGGGCAGGCGCTCCTACGAGCAGTACTTC
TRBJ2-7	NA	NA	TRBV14	CASSDWDTFYEQYF	TGTGCCAGCAGCGATTGGGACACCTTCTACGAGCAGTACTTC
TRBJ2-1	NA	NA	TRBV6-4	CASGISGLNEQFF	TGTGCCAGCGGGATATCAGGGTTGAATGAGCAGTTCTTC
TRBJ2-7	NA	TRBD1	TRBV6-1	CASSEAMTGSSYEQYF	TGTGCCAGCAGTGAAGCGATGACAGGGAGCTCCTACGAGCAGTACTTC
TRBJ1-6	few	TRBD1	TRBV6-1	CASRDRSTYNSPLHF	TGTGCCAGCCGGGACAGAAGCACCTATAATTCACCCCTCCACTTT
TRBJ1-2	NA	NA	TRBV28	CASSLDSNYGYTF	TGTGCCAGCAGTTTGGACAGTAACTATGGCTACACCTTC
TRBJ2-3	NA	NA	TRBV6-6	CASALRDTQYF	TGTGCCAGCGCCCTACGGGATACGCAGTATTTT
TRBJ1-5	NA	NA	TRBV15	CATSRDSWRANQPQHF	TGTGCCACCAGCAGAGATAGTTGGCGGGCCAATCAGCCCCAGCATTTT
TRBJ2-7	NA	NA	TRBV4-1	CASSQGWDIYEQYF	TGCGCCAGCAGCCAAGGTTGGGACATCTACGAGCAGTACTTC
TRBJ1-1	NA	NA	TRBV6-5	CASSYSRGITEAFF	TGTGCCAGCAGTTACTCGAGAGGGATCACTGAAGCTTTCTTT
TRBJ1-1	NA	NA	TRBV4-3	CASSQVGGKAFF	TGCGCCAGCAGCCAAGTAGGAGGGAAAGCTTTCTTT
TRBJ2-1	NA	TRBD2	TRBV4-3	CASSQDWLAVEDEQFF	TGCGCCAGCAGCCAAGATTGGCTAGCGGTTGAGGATGAGCAGTTCTTC
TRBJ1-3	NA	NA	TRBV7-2	CASSFQLQGWFGNTIYF	TGTGCCAGCAGCTTCCAGCTACAGGGCTGGTTTGGAAACACCATATATTTT
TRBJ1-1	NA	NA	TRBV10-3	CAISGQGNTEAFF	TGTGCCATCAGCGGTCAGGGCAACACTGAAGCTTTCTTT
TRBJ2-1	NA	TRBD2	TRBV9	CASSTSGGAKEQFF	TGTGCCAGCAGCACTAGCGGGGGGGCGAAAGAGCAGTTCTTC
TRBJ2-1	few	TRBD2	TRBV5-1	CASSLVISGGNEQFF	TGCGCCAGCAGCTTGGTTATTAGCGGGGGCAATGAGCAGTTCTTC
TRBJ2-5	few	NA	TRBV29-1	CSVLSRQSIRLLGETQYF	TGCAGCGTTCTGAGCCGACAATCAATACGCCTCCTCGGAGAGACCCAGTACTTC
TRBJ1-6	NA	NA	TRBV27	CASSLPWGGSPLHF	TGTGCCAGCAGTCTCCCTTGGGGAGGTTCACCCCTCCACTTT
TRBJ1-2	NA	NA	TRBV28	CASSHSYGYTF	TGTGCCAGCAGCCATTCCTATGGCTACACCTTC
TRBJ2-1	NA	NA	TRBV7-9	CASSPRSAYNEQFF	TGTGCCAGCAGCCCTAGATCCGCCTACAATGAGCAGTTCTTC
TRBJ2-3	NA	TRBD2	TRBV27	CASSLGRGVSTDTQYF	TGTGCCAGCAGTTTGGGGCGGGGGGTTAGCACAGATACGCAGTATTTT
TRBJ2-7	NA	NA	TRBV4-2	CASSQGSSGAYEQYF	TGTGCCAGCAGCCAAGGAAGCAGTGGAGCCTACGAGCAGTACTTC
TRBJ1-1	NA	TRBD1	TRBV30	CAWSSGGANTEAFF	TGTGCCTGGTCTTCAGGGGGCGCGAACACTGAAGCTTTCTTT
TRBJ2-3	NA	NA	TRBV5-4	CASSVGTDTDTQYF	TGTGCCAGCAGCGTGGGAACTGACACAGATACGCAGTATTTT
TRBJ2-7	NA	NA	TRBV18	CASSPRSGQYPYEQYF	TGTGCCAGCTCACCACGATCCGGACAGTATCCCTACGAGCAGTACTTC
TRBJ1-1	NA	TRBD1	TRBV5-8	CASSFTGGTEAFF	TGTGCCAGCAGCTTCACAGGGGGCACTGAAGCTTTCTTT
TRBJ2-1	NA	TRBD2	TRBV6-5	CASSYRGGDNEQFF	TGTGCCAGCAGTTACCGTGGGGGGGACAATGAGCAGTTCTTC
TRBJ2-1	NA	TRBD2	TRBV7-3	CASSLSGGSYNEQFF	TGTGCCAGCAGCTTATCGGGGGGCTCCTACAATGAGCAGTTCTTC
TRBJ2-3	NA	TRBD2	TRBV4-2	CASSQSSGGAATQYF	TGTGCCAGCAGCCAGTCTAGCGGGGGGGCGGCGACGCAGTATTTT
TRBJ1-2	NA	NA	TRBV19	CASSVDRITNYGYTF	TGTGCCAGTAGTGTCGACAGGATTACTAACTATGGCTACACCTTC
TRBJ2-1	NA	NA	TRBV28	CASNPGGLSSYNEQFF	TGTGCCAGCAACCCAGGGGGGCTAAGCTCCTACAATGAGCAGTTCTTC
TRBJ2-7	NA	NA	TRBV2	CASSLDSAGEQYF	TGTGCCAGCAGTCTTGACAGCGCCGGCGAGCAGTACTTC
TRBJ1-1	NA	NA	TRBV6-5	CASSYRRVLLTEAFF	TGTGCCAGCAGTTACCGTCGGGTGTTGTTGACTGAAGCTTTCTTT
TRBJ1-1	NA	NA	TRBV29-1	CSVVDRTLTEAFF	TGCAGCGTTGTTGACAGGACACTCACTGAAGCTTTCTTT
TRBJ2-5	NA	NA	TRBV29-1	CSVLQDLEETQYF	TGCAGCGTTCTCCAGGACTTGGAAGAGACCCAGTACTTC
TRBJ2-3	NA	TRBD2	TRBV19	CASSPGTRTVPDTQYF	TGTGCCAGTAGTCCCGGGACTAGAACCGTGCCAGATACGCAGTATTTT
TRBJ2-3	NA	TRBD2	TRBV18	CASSPLAGVPTDTQYF	TGTGCCAGCTCACCACTAGCGGGGGTCCCCACAGATACGCAGTATTTT
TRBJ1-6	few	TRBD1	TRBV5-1	CASRRFRGSSPLHF	TGCGCCAGCAGGCGTTTCAGGGGGAGTTCACCCCTCCACTTT
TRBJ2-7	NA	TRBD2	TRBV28	CASSEGTSIREQYF	TGTGCCAGCAGTGAGGGGACTAGTATTCGGGAGCAGTACTTC
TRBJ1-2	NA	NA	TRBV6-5	CASSNTKQGGNGYTF	TGTGCCAGCAGTAACACTAAACAGGGAGGGAATGGCTACACCTTC
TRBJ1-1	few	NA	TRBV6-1	CASTRGRANTEAFF	TGTGCCAGCACCAGGGGACGGGCGAACACTGAAGCTTTCTTT
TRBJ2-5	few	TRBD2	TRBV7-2	CASSLGGGTLETQYF	TGTGCCAGCAGCTTAGGGGGGGGGACGTTAGAGACCCAGTACTTC
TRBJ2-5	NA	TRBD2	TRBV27	CASSNSTISGYQETQYF	TGTGCCAGCAGTAATTCTACTATTAGCGGGTACCAAGAGACCCAGTACTTC
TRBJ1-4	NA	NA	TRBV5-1	CASSPRGSEGSEKLFF	TGCGCCAGCAGCCCCCGGGGGTCGGAGGGAAGTGAAAAACTGTTTTTT
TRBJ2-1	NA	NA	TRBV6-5	CASTIGGEQFF	TGTGCCAGCACCATAGGGGGTGAGCAGTTCTTC
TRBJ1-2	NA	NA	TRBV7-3	CASSLRAGGGYTF	TGTGCCAGCAGCTTAAGGGCGGGCGGTGGCTACACCTTC
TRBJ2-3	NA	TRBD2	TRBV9	CASSASGGSADTQYF	TGTGCCAGCAGCGCTAGCGGGGGGAGTGCAGATACGCAGTATTTT
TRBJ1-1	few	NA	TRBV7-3	CASSLSPGDTEAFF	TGTGCCAGCAGCTTATCCCCGGGGGACACTGAAGCTTTCTTT